A single sample is the source of the 30 T cell receptor beta chains below, sequenced in a study of blood T cell repertoires in COVID-19. Sequencing used immunoSEQ multiplex PCR; TCRdb keeps in-frame clones, though not all of them. The data contain 150,000 or so clones, roughly 90% of them singletons. What was sequenced was PBMCs or T cells enriched from blood (not recorded which). These receptor sequences come from a woman aged 30 to 39 with acute COVID-19.

This chain joins TRBV2 and TRBJ2-5; 8 nucleotides align to TRBD1. CDR1 SNHLY and CDR2 FYNNEI come from the germline V gene. Trimming at V came to 8 bases and at J to 4 bases, leaving 6 bases not matched to a gene. This CDR3 spans 13 amino acids. The CDR3 here is CASGQGGPETQYF. CDR3 nucleotides: TGTGCCAGCGGACAGGGTGGCCCAGAGACCCAGTACTTC. Based on the CDR3 plus reference TRBV2 and TRBJ2-5, the full variable domain is EPEVTQTPSHQVTQMGQEVILRCVPISNHLYFYWYRQILGQKVEFLVSFYNNEISEKSEIFDDQFSVERPDGSNFTLKIRSTKLEDSAMYFCASGQGGPETQYFGPGTRLLVL.

The V and J genes are TRBV12-3 or TRBV12-4 and TRBJ1-5; no reliable D call. This CDR3 has 12 amino acids. The V end was cut by 6 bases, the J end by 1 base, with 4 bases between. CDR3 nucleotides: TGTGCCAGCAGACTCAGCAATCAGCCCCAGCATTTT. Protein product: CASRLSNQPQHF.

This chain uses TRBV5-6 with TRBJ2-7, with 7 bases that match TRBD2. Trimming cost V 4 bases and J 1 base; bases outside gene matches: 11. The germline V gene has CDR1 SGHDT and CDR2 YYEEEE. The CDR3 extends over 16 amino acids. CDR3 sequence reads: CASSGGIEGGSYEQYF. In DNA form, the CDR3 reads TGTGCCAGCAGCGGGGGAATCGAGGGAGGGTCCTACGAGCAGTACTTC.

The CDR3 sequence: CATKREQVEETQYF. The CDR3 nucleotides are TGTGCCACTAAGCGGGAGCAGGTTGAGGAGACCCAGTACTTC. This chain joins TRBV10-3 and TRBJ2-5, with TRBD2 matching 8 bases. CDR1 is ENHRY, CDR2 SYGVKD, per germline. V shed 10 bases and J 5 bases; nucleotides not matched to a gene: 12. The length of the CDR3 is 14 residues.

J is TRBJ2-3 and V is TRBV6-5; TRBD1 aligns across 7 bases. The CDR3 loop spans 15 amino acids. Germline values: CDR1 MNHEY, CDR2 SVGAGI. V shed 2 bases, J shed 0 bases, and the junction held 2 bases outside the gene matches. The CDR3 nucleotides are TGTGCCAGCAGTTACGTGGGACAGAGCACAGATACGCAGTATTTT. It encodes CASSYVGQSTDTQYF.

This rearrangement joins TRBV19 to TRBJ1-2, with D possibly being TRBD1 (5 bases). Germline V gene sequence: CDR1 LNHDA, CDR2 SQIVND (reference sequence). CDR3 size: 13 residues. V lost 4 bases and J lost 6, with 12 bases in between. The CDR3 region has the DNA TGTGCCAGTAGTAGGCAGGGAGGACATGGCTACACCTTC. As protein: CASSRQGGHGYTF.

This chain uses TRBV6-4 with TRBJ1-6; possible D gene TRBD1, 6 bases. This CDR3 is 14 amino acids long. Trimming took off 2 bases at V and 10 bases at J, with 12 bases between the two ends. The germline gives CDR1 MRHNA, CDR2 SNTAGT. CDR3: CASSDGGRLSPLHF. The CDR3 region has the DNA TGTGCCAGCAGTGACGGGGGCAGACTATCACCCCTCCACTTT.

The chain is built from TRBV29-1 and TRBJ1-1; 8 bases align to TRBD1. Germline V CDR1 and CDR2: SQVTM, ANQGSEA. The V gene end was trimmed by 7 bases and the J gene end by 0 bases; junction bases not matched to a gene: 4. The CDR3 extends over 13 amino acids. CDR3 residues: CSGTGGMNTEAFF. As DNA, the CDR3 is TGCAGCGGTACAGGGGGGATGAACACTGAAGCTTTCTTT.

This chain uses TRBV30 with TRBJ1-6, with 9 bases fitting TRBD1. CDR1 GTSNPN and CDR2 SVGIG come from the germline V gene (reference sequence). The CDR3 is 15 amino acids. V gave up 1 base and J gave up 5 bases; unmatched junction bases: 3. CDR3 residues: CAWSGGQGNNSPLHF. The CDR3 DNA follows: TGTGCCTGGAGTGGCGGACAGGGGAATAATTCACCCCTCCACTTT.

This rearrangement joins TRBV18 to TRBJ1-1; 7 bases fit TRBD1. Trimming removed 2 bases from V and 5 bases from J; junction bases left unmatched: 5. The CDR3 contains 14 residues. CDR1 KGHSH and CDR2 LQKENI come from the germline V gene. The DNA for the CDR3 is TGTGCCAGCTCACCAGCAGGGGGTAGGACTGAAGCTTTCTTT. Protein product: CASSPAGGRTEAFF.

The V gene is TRBV28, the J gene TRBJ2-1; 8 bases agree with TRBD2. Germline CDR1 MDHEN, CDR2 SYDVKM. The CDR3 length is 18 residues. Trimming at V came to 6 bases and at J to 9 bases, leaving 22 bases not matched to a gene. The CDR3 nucleotides read TGTGCCAGCAGCTTAGCGGGAATTGGGTCTGGACGCGGGGGTGAGCAGTTCTTC. Translation gives CASSLAGIGSGRGGEQFF.

The chain uses TRBV6-5 and TRBJ2-1; 8 nucleotides agree with TRBD2. Germline lookup yields CDR1 MNHEY and CDR2 SVGAGI. This CDR3 has 14 amino acids. V was clipped by 8 bases and J by 0 bases; unmatched bases: 3. Here the CDR3 reads CASLSGSSYNEQFF. The CDR3 bases are TGTGCCAGCCTAAGCGGGAGCTCCTACAATGAGCAGTTCTTC.

The chain recombines TRBV6-2 or TRBV6-3 with TRBJ2-7; D unresolved. Germline V gene data show CDR1 as MNHEY and CDR2 as SVGEGT. CDR3 size: 12 residues. V was clipped by 3 bases and J by 4 bases, with 7 bases between them. In nucleotides, the CDR3 is TGTGCCAGCAGTTATAGAGAGTACGAGCAGTACTTC. Amino acids: CASSYREYEQYF.

The V call is TRBV9, the J call TRBJ2-3; 8 bases fit TRBD2. The germline gives CDR1 SGDLS, CDR2 YYNGEE. V was pared by 5 bases and J by 0 bases, with 2 bases of the junction left unmatched. CDR3 length: 14 residues. The CDR3 bases are TGTGCCAGCAGTTCTAGCGGGAGCACAGATACGCAGTATTTT. Its translation is CASSSSGSTDTQYF.

This chain links TRBV7-8 with TRBJ1-5; 7 bases are a match to TRBD1. The junction had 1 base not matched to a gene; V was cut back by 1 base and J by 1 base. Germline V lookup: CDR1 SGHVS, CDR2 FQNEAQ. The CDR3 length is 15 residues. CDR3 coding DNA: TGTGCCAGCAGCTTAGGAGGGGGCAGCAATCAGCCCCAGCATTTT. Encoded protein: CASSLGGGSNQPQHF.

V and J are TRBV28 and TRBJ1-5, with TRBD1 matching 9 bases. Germline V lookup: CDR1 MDHEN, CDR2 SYDVKM. The CDR3 length is 15 residues. J lost 2 bases, V lost 6 bases, and 5 bases had no gene match. The CDR3 spells CASSIQGAGNQPQHF. The CDR3 DNA reads TGTGCCAGCAGCATACAGGGGGCTGGCAATCAGCCCCAGCATTTT.

This chain uses TRBV5-4 with TRBJ2-1; 9 bases match TRBD1. The ends lost 1 base at V and 4 bases at J; junction bases unmatched: 6. The germline V gene has CDR1 SGHNT and CDR2 YYREEE (reference sequence). The CDR3 covers 16 residues. The CDR3 loop reads CASSLRDRVSYNEQFF. CDR3 nucleotides: TGTGCCAGCAGCTTGCGGGACAGGGTATCGTACAATGAGCAGTTCTTC.

V gene TRBV20-1 combines with J gene TRBJ1-1, with 9 bases aligning to TRBD1. The CDR3 has 14 amino acids. Looked up from germline, CDR1 is DFQATT and CDR2 is SNEGSKA (reference sequence). V was pared by 3 bases and J by 3 bases, with 5 bases of the junction left unmatched. Here the CDR3 DNA reads TGCAGTGCTAGTAGGGACAGGGCGTACACTGAAGCTTTCTTT. Its protein is CSASRDRAYTEAFF.

The rearrangement joins TRBV18 to TRBJ2-1, with 7 bases aligning to TRBD2. The trim removed 3 bases at V and 7 bases at J, leaving 3 bases unmatched. There are 13 residues in the CDR3. Germline CDR1 reads KGHSH; CDR2 reads LQKENI. CDR3 sequence: CASSPGTTNEQFF. The CDR3 DNA follows: TGTGCCAGCTCACCCGGGACTACGAATGAGCAGTTCTTC.

The chain employs TRBV14 and TRBJ2-7, with D possibly TRBD2 on 6 matching bases. Germline loops: CDR1 SGHDN, CDR2 FVKESK. This CDR3 is built from 17 residues. V was trimmed by 4 bases and J by 2 bases, leaving 21 bases between them. The CDR3 loop is CASSPGVSSPEPYEQYF. The CDR3 nucleotides are TGTGCCAGCAGCCCGGGGGTCTCCTCACCTGAACCCTACGAGCAGTACTTC. Full variable domain (rest looked up from reference TRBV14 and TRBJ2-7): EAGVTQFPSHSVIEKGQTVTLRCDPISGHDNLYWYRRVMGKEIKFLLHFVKESKQDESGMPNNRFLAERTGGTYSTLKVQPAELEDSGVYFCASSPGVSSPEPYEQYFGPGTRLTVT.

This clone was recorded once. V and J are TRBV6-5 and TRBJ1-4, with 7 bases that match TRBD1. The V segment lost 5 bases and the J segment 7 bases; nucleotides outside the gene matches: 10. CDR1 and CDR2 from the germline V gene are MNHEY and SVGAGI. There are 15 residues in the CDR3. CDR3 DNA: TGTGCCAGCAGTCTCACACAGGGGTGGGGTGAAAAACTGTTTTTT. It codes for CASSLTQGWGEKLFF.

This clone was detected only a few times. This chain links TRBV28 with TRBJ1-4; possibly TRBD1 for D (6 bases). The CDR3 totals 20 residues. Germline V gene lookup returns CDR1 MDHEN and CDR2 SYDVKM. V was shortened by 5 bases and J by 13 bases, with 38 bases between the two germline ends. Here the CDR3 DNA reads TGTGCCAGCAGTCCGTATACCGGGACGGGATCGGGGGGGGCCCTAAAACGACTGTTTTTT. Translation: CASSPYTGTGSGGALKRLFF. Supplemented by reference TRBV28 and TRBJ1-4, the full variable domain reads DVKVTQSSRYLVKRTGEKVFLECVQDMDHENMFWYRQDPGLGLRLIYFSYDVKMKEKGDIPEGYSVSREKKERFSLILESASTNQTSMYLCASSPYTGTGSGGALKRLFFGSGTQLSVL.

This clone was counted between two and nine times. The V gene is TRBV2, the J gene TRBJ2-5; 10 bases are shared with TRBD2. V was clipped by 8 bases and J by 5 bases; unmatched bases: 11. The CDR3 is 15 residues long. The germline gives CDR1 SNHLY, CDR2 FYNNEI. CDR3 sequence: CASLAGGGRSETQYF. For the CDR3, the DNA is TGTGCCAGCTTAGCGGGAGGCGGTAGGTCGGAGACCCAGTACTTC.

This sequence joins TRBV19 and TRBJ2-3, with 10 bases identical to TRBD2. The CDR3 length is 15 residues. Germline V gene lookup returns CDR1 LNHDA and CDR2 SQIVND (reference sequence). The J segment lost 4 bases and the V segment lost 6 bases, leaving 7 bases of the junction unmatched. CDR3 region: CASRPSGRAADTQYF. Written as DNA, the CDR3 is TGTGCCAGTAGACCGAGCGGGAGGGCCGCAGATACGCAGTATTTT. Together with reference TRBV19 and TRBJ2-3, the CDR3 gives the full variable domain: DGGITQSPKYLFRKEGQNVTLSCEQNLNHDAMYWYRQDPGQGLRLIYYSQIVNDFQKGDIAEGYSVSREKKESFPLTVTSAQKNPTAFYLCASRPSGRAADTQYFGPGTRLTVL.

The gene calls are TRBV6-1 and TRBJ1-2, with D perhaps matching TRBD1 (5 bases). V dropped 2 bases and J dropped 0 bases, with 22 bases sitting between them. The CDR3 loop spans 19 amino acids. The germline V gene encodes CDR1 MNHNS and CDR2 SASEGT. In nucleotides, the CDR3 is TGTGCCAGCAGTGAATTCTGGGGGGTTGCCACGTCCTCTAACTATGGCTACACCTTC. Translating it yields CASSEFWGVATSSNYGYTF.

CDR3 loop: CASSYSSGRVPYEQYF. The CDR3 DNA reads as TGTGCCAGCAGTTACTCCTCCGGCAGGGTTCCCTACGAGCAGTACTTC. This chain joins TRBV27 and TRBJ2-7; maybe TRBD1 (5 bases). Germline V CDR1 and CDR2: MNHEY, SMNVEV (reference sequence). V was clipped by 4 bases and J by 2 bases, with 18 bases between them. This CDR3 has 16 residues.

The chain recombines TRBV30 with TRBJ2-2; 8 bases map to TRBD2. Germline V lookup: CDR1 GTSNPN, CDR2 SVGIG (reference sequence). The junction had 13 bases not matched to a gene; V was cut back by 5 bases and J by 8 bases. The CDR3 runs 15 residues. In DNA, the CDR3 is TGTGCCTGGTCCGCCGGGACTAGAGTGGGTGGGGAGCTGTTTTTT. This codes for CAWSAGTRVGGELFF.

The CDR3 bases are TGTGCCAGCAGCTTGATTGGACAGGGGAACACTGAAGCTTTCTTT. Encoded protein: CASSLIGQGNTEAFF. V is TRBV5-6 and J is TRBJ1-1; 8 positions agree with TRBD1. Germline CDR1 is SGHDT and CDR2 is YYEEEE. The CDR3 contains 15 residues. With 1 base clipped from V and 1 base from J, the junction kept 3 bases outside the gene matches.

The gene calls are TRBV2 and TRBJ2-7, with 7 positions matching TRBD2. Germline CDR1 is SNHLY and CDR2 is FYNNEI. With 2 bases clipped from V and 9 bases from J, the junction kept 10 bases outside the gene matches. This CDR3 comprises 14 residues. CDR3 region: CASSERTSDPRQYF. As DNA, the CDR3 is TGTGCCAGCAGTGAACGAACTAGCGACCCCCGGCAGTACTTC.

The chain uses TRBV5-6 and TRBJ2-7; 9 nucleotides match TRBD2. The CDR3 has 16 residues. Germline CDR1 is SGHDT and CDR2 is YYEEEE. The V segment lost 4 bases and the J segment 3 bases; nucleotides outside the gene matches: 11. The CDR3 coding sequence is TGTGCCAGCAGCCCGGGACTAGCCCTCGAAATCTACGAGCAGTACTTC. Translating gives CASSPGLALEIYEQYF.